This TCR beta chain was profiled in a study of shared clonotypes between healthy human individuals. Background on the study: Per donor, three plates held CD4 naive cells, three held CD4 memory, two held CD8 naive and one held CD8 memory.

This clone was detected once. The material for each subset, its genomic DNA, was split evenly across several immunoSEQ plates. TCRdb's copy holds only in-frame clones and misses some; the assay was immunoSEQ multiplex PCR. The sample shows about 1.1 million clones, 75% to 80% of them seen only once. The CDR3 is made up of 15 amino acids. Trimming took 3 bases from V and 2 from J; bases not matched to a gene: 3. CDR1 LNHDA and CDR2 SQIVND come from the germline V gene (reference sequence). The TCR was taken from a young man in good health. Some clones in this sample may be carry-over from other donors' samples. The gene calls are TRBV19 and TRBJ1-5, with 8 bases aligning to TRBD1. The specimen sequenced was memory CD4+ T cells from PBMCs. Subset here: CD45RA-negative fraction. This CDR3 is CASSIEQGGNQPQHF. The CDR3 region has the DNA TGTGCCAGTAGTATTGAACAGGGGGGCAATCAGCCCCAGCATTTT.